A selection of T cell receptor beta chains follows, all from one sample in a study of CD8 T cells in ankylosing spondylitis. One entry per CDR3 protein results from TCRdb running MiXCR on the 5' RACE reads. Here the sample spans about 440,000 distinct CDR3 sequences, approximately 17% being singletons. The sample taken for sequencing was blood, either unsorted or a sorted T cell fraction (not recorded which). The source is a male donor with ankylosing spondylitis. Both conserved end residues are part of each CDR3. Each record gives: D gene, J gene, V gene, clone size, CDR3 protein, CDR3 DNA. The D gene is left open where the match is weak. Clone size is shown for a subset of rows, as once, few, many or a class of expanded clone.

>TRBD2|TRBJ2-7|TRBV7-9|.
CASSSEGGGSYEQYF
TGTGCCAGCAGCTCAGAAGGCGGGGGATCCTACGAGCAGTACTTC
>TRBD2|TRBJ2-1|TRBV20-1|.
CSERRELYNEQFF
TGCAGTGAGAGGCGGGAGCTGTACAATGAGCAGTTCTTC
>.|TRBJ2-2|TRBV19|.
CASSNGDLTGELFF
TGTGCCAGTAGTAACGGGGATCTCACCGGGGAGCTGTTTTTT
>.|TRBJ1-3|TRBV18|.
CASSPTENSGNTIYF
TGTGCCAGCTCACCGACAGAGAACTCTGGAAACACCATATATTTT
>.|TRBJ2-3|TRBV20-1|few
CSADPRSTDTQYF
TGCAGTGCGGACCCTAGGTCCACAGATACGCAGTATTTT
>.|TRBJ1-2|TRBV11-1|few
CASSRENYGYTF
TGTGCCAGCAGCCGCGAGAACTATGGCTACACCTTC
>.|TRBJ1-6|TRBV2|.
CASGVFSPLHF
TGTGCCAGCGGGGTATTTTCACCCCTCCACTTT
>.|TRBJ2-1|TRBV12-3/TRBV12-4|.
CASSLKGLRDGHEQFF
TGTGCCAGCAGTTTAAAGGGGTTACGAGATGGGCATGAGCAGTTCTTC
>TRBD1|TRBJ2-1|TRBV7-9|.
CASSRQGTGSYNEQFF
TGTGCCAGCAGCCGACAGGGGACGGGGTCCTACAATGAGCAGTTCTTC
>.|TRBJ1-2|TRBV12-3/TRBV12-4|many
CASSFRLAGNYGYTF
TGTGCCAGCAGTTTTAGGCTTGCCGGAAACTATGGCTACACCTTC
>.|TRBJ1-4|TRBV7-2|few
CASSLGGRTNEKLFF
TGTGCCAGCAGCTTGGGGGGGCGGACGAATGAAAAACTGTTTTTT
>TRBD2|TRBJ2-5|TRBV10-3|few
CAISETSGQETQYF
TGTGCCATCAGTGAAACTAGCGGCCAAGAGACCCAGTACTTC
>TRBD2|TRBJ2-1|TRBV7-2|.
CASSHTGGPYNEQFF
TGTGCCAGCAGCCACACGGGGGGACCCTACAATGAGCAGTTCTTC
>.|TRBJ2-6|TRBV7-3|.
CASSLTRTNVLTF
TGTGCCAGCAGCTTAACACGAACCAACGTCCTGACTTTC
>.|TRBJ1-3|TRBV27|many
CASSSGPGNTIYF
TGTGCCAGCAGTTCGGGACCCGGAAACACCATATATTTT
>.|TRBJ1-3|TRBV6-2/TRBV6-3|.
CASSPGTSSGNTIYF
TGTGCCAGCAGTCCCGGGACAAGCTCTGGAAACACCATATATTTT
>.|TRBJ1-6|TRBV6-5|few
CASSYSQGSFSPLHF
TGTGCCAGCAGTTACTCGCAGGGATCCTTTTCACCCCTCCACTTT
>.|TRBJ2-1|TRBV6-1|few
CASLPARGTYSYNEQFF
TGTGCCAGCCTGCCGGCTCGCGGAACCTACTCCTACAATGAGCAGTTCTTC
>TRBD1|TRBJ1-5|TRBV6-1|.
CASIVSGGIEPQHF
TGTGCCAGCATCGTGTCAGGGGGAATAGAGCCCCAGCATTTT
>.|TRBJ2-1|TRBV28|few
CASSPYQGNNEQFF
TGTGCCAGCAGTCCCTACCAGGGGAACAATGAGCAGTTCTTC
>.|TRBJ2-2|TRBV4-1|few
CASSQDGGTGELFF
TGCGCCAGCAGCCAAGATGGGGGCACCGGGGAGCTGTTTTTT
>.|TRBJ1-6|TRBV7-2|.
CASSPGALRHGSPLHF
TGTGCCAGCAGCCCGGGGGCCCTCCGCCACGGATCACCCCTCCACTTT
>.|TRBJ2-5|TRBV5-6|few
CASTSQGLETQYF
TGTGCCAGCACCTCACAGGGCCTAGAGACCCAGTACTTC
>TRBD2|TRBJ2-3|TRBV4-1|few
CASSQDQQASGGTDTQYF
TGCGCCAGCAGCCAAGATCAGCAGGCTAGCGGCGGCACAGATACGCAGTATTTT
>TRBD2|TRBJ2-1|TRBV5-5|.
CASSLETSFNEQFF
TGTGCCAGCAGCTTGGAGACTAGCTTCAATGAGCAGTTCTTC
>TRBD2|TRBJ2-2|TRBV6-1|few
CASSQGLAGPGELFF
TGTGCCAGCAGCCAGGGACTAGCGGGGCCCGGGGAGCTGTTTTTT
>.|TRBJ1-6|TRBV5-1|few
CASSLADNSPLHF
TGCGCCAGCAGCTTGGCCGATAATTCACCCCTCCACTTT
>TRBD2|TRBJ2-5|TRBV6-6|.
CASKAGGPGTQYF
TGTGCCAGCAAGGCGGGAGGGCCCGGGACCCAGTACTTC
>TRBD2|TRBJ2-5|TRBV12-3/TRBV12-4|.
CASSLGSGGPGETQYF
TGTGCCAGCAGTTTGGGTAGCGGGGGGCCGGGGGAGACCCAGTACTTC
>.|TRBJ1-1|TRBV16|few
CASSQTSRGRTEAFF
TGTGCCAGCAGCCAAACCTCCAGGGGTCGTACTGAAGCTTTCTTT
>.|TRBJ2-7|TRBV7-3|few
CASSLGSGPYEQYF
TGTGCCAGCAGCTTAGGGTCGGGACCCTACGAGCAGTACTTC
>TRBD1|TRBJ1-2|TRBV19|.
CASSDTRGLLYGYTF
TGTGCCAGTAGTGACACCAGGGGGCTCCTCTATGGCTACACCTTC